Shown below are 11 T cell receptor beta chains from a single sample sequenced in a study of radiation and T cells in renal cell carcinoma. Sample time point: baseline pretreatment blood. As for treatment: 15 Gy SBRT to primary tumor, nephrectomy 4 weeks later. Here immunoSEQ multiplex PCR was the method, and the copy in TCRdb shows in-frame clones only, minus some. Altogether approximately 120,000 clones are present, roughly 80% being singletons, with the ten largest covering approximately 3%. The specimen comprised blood, sampled from a patient whose treatment included radiotherapy and nephrectomy. These receptors all come from a woman in her sixties with renal cell carcinoma.

This chain joins TRBV19 and TRBJ1-2; TRBD1 might be the D (6 bases). The CDR3 loop spans 15 amino acids. V shed 3 bases and J shed 5 bases, with 16 bases lying between them. CDR1 is LNHDA and CDR2 is SQIVND in the germline V gene (reference sequence). This chain's CDR3 is CASSIQMGGRYGYTF. The CDR3 DNA reads TGTGCCAGTAGTATCCAGATGGGGGGCAGATATGGCTACACCTTC.

The rearrangement links TRBV5-1 to TRBJ1-4, with 8 bases that match TRBD1. V lost 1 base to trimming and J lost 2 bases; unmatched junction nucleotides: 7. This CDR3 comprises 17 residues. From germline, CDR1 is SGHRS and CDR2 YFSETQ. This CDR3 is CASSLLGQGGTNEKLFF. CDR3 nucleotide sequence: TGCGCCAGCAGCTTGCTCGGACAGGGTGGGACTAATGAAAAACTGTTTTTT.

The V gene is TRBV11-2, the J gene TRBJ2-2; the D gene is possibly TRBD2 (5 bases). Germline V gene sequence: CDR1 SGHAT, CDR2 FQNNGV. Trimming took 1 base from V and 6 from J, leaving 9 bases between them. The CDR3 sequence is 14 residues long. The CDR3 nucleotides read TGTGCCAGCAGCTTAGGAGTGAGGGCCGGGGAGCTGTTTTTT. Its protein is CASSLGVRAGELFF.

The rearrangement joins TRBV27 to TRBJ2-7; the D gene is possibly TRBD1 (6 bases). V dropped 6 bases and J dropped 7 bases, with 22 bases sitting between them. This CDR3 is 15 amino acids long. The germline V gene encodes CDR1 MNHEY and CDR2 SMNVEV (reference sequence). Here the CDR3 reads CASSPGGRLGGEQYF. The DNA of the CDR3 is TGTGCCAGCAGCCCTGGTGGCAGGCTAGGGGGAGAGCAGTACTTC.

This chain uses TRBV5-8 with TRBJ2-1; no definite D call. This CDR3 comprises 16 residues. The germline gives CDR1 SGHTS, CDR2 YDEGEE. Trimming pared 4 bases from V and 7 bases from J, leaving 21 bases between. This CDR3 is CASSPNPPRVRNEQFF. Here the CDR3 DNA reads TGTGCCAGCAGCCCGAACCCCCCAAGGGTTAGGAATGAGCAGTTCTTC. The full variable domain, in which reference TRBV5-8 and TRBJ2-1 provide the parts outside the CDR3, is EAGVTQSPTHLIKTRGQQATLRCSPISGHTSVYWYQQALGLGLQFLLWYDEGEERNRGNFPPRFSGRQFPNYSSELNVNALELEDSALYLCASSPNPPRVRNEQFFGPGTRLTVL.

The chain employs TRBV5-1 and TRBJ2-3, with TRBD1 identical over 7 bases. Germline CDR1 is SGHRS and CDR2 is YFSETQ. The V and J ends lost 2 bases and 0 bases, in that order; junction bases with no gene match: 6. The CDR3 sequence is 16 residues long. The CDR3 spells CASSLRDSYSTDTQYF. The CDR3 DNA sequence: TGCGCCAGCAGCTTAAGGGACAGTTATAGCACAGATACGCAGTATTTT.

The chain is built from TRBV15 and TRBJ1-4; unclear D gene. CDR1 and CDR2 from the germline V gene are LNHNV and YYDKDF (reference sequence). V lost 5 bases, J lost 3 bases, and 13 bases lay in between. This CDR3 spans 15 amino acids. For the CDR3, the DNA is TGTGCCACCAGCGCTAGGGCCCGGGCTAATGAAAAACTGTTTTTT. This gives the protein CATSARARANEKLFF.

The chain has TRBV18 and TRBJ1-1; D uncertain. The germline V and J ends were trimmed by 2 bases and 1 base, with 11 bases remaining between them. The germline V gene encodes CDR1 KGHSH and CDR2 LQKENI. The CDR3 totals 15 residues. The CDR3 here is CASSPSSPPNTEAFF. As DNA, the CDR3 is TGTGCCAGCTCACCAAGTAGCCCCCCGAACACTGAAGCTTTCTTT.

The chain links TRBV10-3 to TRBJ2-7; tentatively, D is TRBD2 (6 bases). V gave up 3 bases and J gave up 2 bases, with 20 bases separating them. Germline values: CDR1 ENHRY, CDR2 SYGVKD. This CDR3 comprises 17 residues. CDR3 protein: CAISDIVKTRGPYEQYF. CDR3 nucleotides: TGTGCCATCAGTGATATTGTCAAGACTAGGGGTCCCTACGAGCAGTACTTC.

The chain employs TRBV5-4 and TRBJ2-3, with D hard to call. V was cut by 0 bases and J by 4 bases, with 12 bases left in between. The germline V gene has CDR1 SGHNT and CDR2 YYREEE (reference sequence). The CDR3 is made up of 15 amino acids. This CDR3 is CASSLESRSSDTQYF. CDR3 bases: TGTGCCAGCAGCTTGGAGAGCAGGTCCTCAGATACGCAGTATTTT.

In this sample, this clone turned up once. V usage is TRBV27 and J usage is TRBJ2-2; D tentatively fits TRBD1 or TRBD2 (5 bases each). V shed 3 bases and J shed 4 bases, with 9 bases lying between them. The CDR3 has 14 amino acids. Germline values: CDR1 MNHEY, CDR2 SMNVEV (reference sequence). The CDR3: CASSFRDVTGELFF. The CDR3 nucleotides read TGTGCCAGCAGTTTCAGGGACGTCACCGGGGAGCTGTTTTTT.